The rows below give T cell receptor beta chains drawn from one sample of a study of beta chain features in type 1 diabetes. Profiling relied on immunoSEQ multiplex PCR, and the TCRdb table lists in-frame clones only, not all of them. The sample yields 250,000 to 300,000 clones, 7% to 9% seen once. The sample was central memory CD4+ T cells from blood. These receptors all come from a woman between 18 and 29 years old in good health. The CDR3 runs from the conserved cysteine through the conserved F or W. A D gene is named only where the DNA matches it firmly. Size values are once, few and many counts, or a class for expanded clones, and some rows have none.

d_gene: NA
abundance: NA
v_gene: TRBV5-1
j_gene: TRBJ2-5
CDR3nt: TGCGCCAGCACCTTGCTGAGTCCCCAAGAGACCCAGTACTTC
CDR3aa: CASTLLSPQETQYF

d_gene: NA
abundance: few
v_gene: TRBV11-3
j_gene: TRBJ1-6
CDR3nt: TGTGCCAGCAGCCAAGTGGGTAATTCACCCCTCCACTTT
CDR3aa: CASSQVGNSPLHF

d_gene: TRBD2
abundance: NA
v_gene: TRBV12-5
j_gene: TRBJ2-5
CDR3nt: TGTGCTAGTGGAACCGGGACTAGTACGGAGACCCAGTACTTC
CDR3aa: CASGTGTSTETQYF

d_gene: TRBD1
abundance: many
v_gene: TRBV27
j_gene: TRBJ1-6
CDR3nt: TGTGCCAGCAGTTTACAGGGGGGCAGTTCACCCCTCCACTTT
CDR3aa: CASSLQGGSSPLHF

d_gene: NA
abundance: few
v_gene: TRBV6-1
j_gene: TRBJ1-2
CDR3nt: TGTGCCAGCAGTGAAAGTCCCTCGGGGCCCAACTATGGCTACACCTTC
CDR3aa: CASSESPSGPNYGYTF

d_gene: NA
abundance: few
v_gene: TRBV4-3
j_gene: TRBJ1-1
CDR3nt: TGCGCCAGCAGCCAAGATTGGGACTACACTGAAGCTTTCTTT
CDR3aa: CASSQDWDYTEAFF

d_gene: NA
abundance: few
v_gene: TRBV5-1
j_gene: TRBJ2-3
CDR3nt: TGCGCCAGCAGCTTGGGTCAGGCAGATACGCAGTATTTT
CDR3aa: CASSLGQADTQYF

d_gene: NA
abundance: many
v_gene: TRBV7-2
j_gene: TRBJ2-3
CDR3nt: TGTGCCAGCAGCACTAGAGCAGATACGCAGTATTTT
CDR3aa: CASSTRADTQYF

d_gene: TRBD1
abundance: NA
v_gene: TRBV28
j_gene: TRBJ1-2
CDR3nt: TGTGCCAGCACCCCTGACAGGGAAAGGGGCTACACCTTC
CDR3aa: CASTPDRERGYTF

d_gene: NA
abundance: few
v_gene: TRBV7-9
j_gene: TRBJ2-3
CDR3nt: TGTGCCAGCAGCTGGTCCAGCACAGATACGCAGTATTTT
CDR3aa: CASSWSSTDTQYF

d_gene: NA
abundance: NA
v_gene: TRBV9
j_gene: TRBJ1-2
CDR3nt: TGTGCCAGCAGCGTAGCACAGAACTATGGCTACACCTTC
CDR3aa: CASSVAQNYGYTF

d_gene: NA
abundance: NA
v_gene: TRBV5-1
j_gene: TRBJ2-1
CDR3nt: TGCGCCAGCAGCCTCTACCCACTAGCCAATGAGCAGTTCTTC
CDR3aa: CASSLYPLANEQFF

d_gene: NA
abundance: NA
v_gene: TRBV27
j_gene: TRBJ1-6
CDR3nt: TGTGCCAGCAGTGCACAGGCGACATATAATTCACCCCTCCACTTT
CDR3aa: CASSAQATYNSPLHF

d_gene: TRBD1
abundance: few
v_gene: TRBV5-4
j_gene: TRBJ1-1
CDR3nt: TGTGCCAGCAGCTTGGCAGGGGGCTCCCGGAACACTGAAGCTTTCTTT
CDR3aa: CASSLAGGSRNTEAFF

d_gene: TRBD1
abundance: few
v_gene: TRBV7-9
j_gene: TRBJ1-1
CDR3nt: TGTGCCAGCAGTCACTCGGACAGGCAAGCTTTCTTT
CDR3aa: CASSHSDRQAFF

d_gene: TRBD1
abundance: NA
v_gene: TRBV5-1
j_gene: TRBJ1-6
CDR3nt: TGCGCCAGCAGCTTGGCCACACAGGGGATGGGTTCACCCCTCCACTTT
CDR3aa: CASSLATQGMGSPLHF

d_gene: NA
abundance: few
v_gene: TRBV7-9
j_gene: TRBJ2-1
CDR3nt: TGTGCCAGCAGCTTGGTGACAGGATCCTACAATGAGCAGTTCTTC
CDR3aa: CASSLVTGSYNEQFF

d_gene: NA
abundance: NA
v_gene: TRBV27
j_gene: TRBJ1-2
CDR3nt: TGTGCCAGCAGTCTAAACTCGGGTGGCGGTGGCTACACCTTC
CDR3aa: CASSLNSGGGGYTF

d_gene: NA
abundance: NA
v_gene: TRBV5-6
j_gene: TRBJ2-7
CDR3nt: TGTGCCAGCAGCCCCCGGACATCCTACGAGCAGTACTTC
CDR3aa: CASSPRTSYEQYF

d_gene: NA
abundance: few
v_gene: TRBV6-6
j_gene: TRBJ1-6
CDR3nt: TGTGCCAGCAGTTACAATCGGGCGTCGGGTTCACCCCTCCACTTT
CDR3aa: CASSYNRASGSPLHF

d_gene: TRBD1
abundance: few
v_gene: TRBV7-2
j_gene: TRBJ1-1
CDR3nt: TGTGCCAGCAGCCAGGACAGGGGGCGATTGGGCACTGAAGCTTTCTTT
CDR3aa: CASSQDRGRLGTEAFF

d_gene: NA
abundance: few
v_gene: TRBV7-2
j_gene: TRBJ2-2
CDR3nt: TGTGCCAGCAGCTTATTGGGGACCTCGTTCGGAGATTACACCGGGGAGCTGTTTTTT
CDR3aa: CASSLLGTSFGDYTGELFF

d_gene: NA
abundance: few
v_gene: TRBV11-2
j_gene: TRBJ1-1
CDR3nt: TGTGCCAGCAGCTCTCAGGGTATGGACACTGAAGCTTTCTTT
CDR3aa: CASSSQGMDTEAFF

d_gene: NA
abundance: many
v_gene: TRBV27
j_gene: TRBJ1-4
CDR3nt: TGTGCCACCAAGGGGACTCCTCAGGCAAATGAAAAACTGTTTTTT
CDR3aa: CATKGTPQANEKLFF

d_gene: NA
abundance: NA
v_gene: TRBV18
j_gene: TRBJ2-5
CDR3nt: TGTGCCAGCTCACAAAGGACAGATGAAGAGACCCAGTACTTC
CDR3aa: CASSQRTDEETQYF

d_gene: NA
abundance: NA
v_gene: TRBV5-1
j_gene: TRBJ2-3
CDR3nt: TGCGCCAGCAGCTCGGGGACCGCAGTCCTCACAGATACGCAGTATTTT
CDR3aa: CASSSGTAVLTDTQYF

d_gene: NA
abundance: few
v_gene: TRBV4-2
j_gene: TRBJ2-1
CDR3nt: TGTGCCAGCAGCCCCAGGGCTAGTCTCGATGAGCAGTTCTTC
CDR3aa: CASSPRASLDEQFF

d_gene: TRBD2
abundance: few
v_gene: TRBV4-1
j_gene: TRBJ2-5
CDR3nt: TGCGCCAGCAGTCGGACTAGCGGGGGTGAAGAGACCCAGTACTTC
CDR3aa: CASSRTSGGEETQYF

d_gene: NA
abundance: few
v_gene: TRBV6-5
j_gene: TRBJ2-5
CDR3nt: TGTGCCAGCAGAGACAGGGAGGGCCCGGGGACCCAGTACTTC
CDR3aa: CASRDREGPGTQYF

d_gene: NA
abundance: few
v_gene: TRBV23-1
j_gene: TRBJ1-4
CDR3nt: TGCGCCAGCAGTCACAGACAGTTTAATGAAAAACTGTTTTTT
CDR3aa: CASSHRQFNEKLFF

d_gene: TRBD1
abundance: NA
v_gene: TRBV7-3
j_gene: TRBJ2-5
CDR3nt: TGTGCCAGCAGCTTCACAGGGGGCCAAGAGACCCAGTACTTC
CDR3aa: CASSFTGGQETQYF